These 31 T cell receptor beta chains were sequenced from one sample in a study of cytomegalovirus exposure and HLA in healthy donors. Both 60 Vbeta primers and 13 Jbeta primers went into the PCR. The assay was immunoSEQ multiplex PCR, and TCRdb's table has in-frame clones only and misses some. Seen here are some 99,000 clones, roughly two thirds observed once, and the top ten hold roughly 8%. What was sequenced was PBMCs. Receptors were obtained from a man aged 40-55 years in good health and CMV-seronegative.

V usage is TRBV19 and J usage is TRBJ2-7; D not resolved. Germline V gives CDR1 LNHDA, CDR2 SQIVND (reference sequence). The CDR3 totals 12 residues. Between the trimmed V and J ends, which lost 11 bases and 0 bases, there was a span of 11 bases. CDR3 region: CASSTSSYEQYF. The CDR3 DNA is TGTGCCTCATCGACATCCTCCTACGAGCAGTACTTC.

The V gene is TRBV27, the J gene TRBJ2-5; 9 bases are a match to TRBD1. The J call is uncertain, as TRBJ2-7 better fits the DNA end. Germline lookup yields CDR1 MNHEY and CDR2 SMNVEV (reference sequence). The CDR3 covers 15 residues. The chain's CDR3 is CASSFLQGASYEQYF. The CDR3 DNA is TGTGCCAGCAGTTTTTTACAGGGGGCATCCTACGAGCAGTACTTC.

This clone turned up a few times. V usage is TRBV5-1 and J usage is TRBJ1-4, with D perhaps TRBD1 (5 bases). Germline V CDR1 and CDR2: SGHRS, YFSETQ. V lost 7 bases and J lost 5, with 15 bases in between. CDR3 size: 14 residues. The CDR3 sequence is CASSQSGINEKLFF. The DNA of the CDR3 is TGCGCCAGCTCCCAGTCAGGGATAAATGAAAAACTGTTTTTT.

The V call is TRBV16, the J call TRBJ1-1; D is unresolved. Trimming left V 1 base short and J 1 base short, with 7 bases between. CDR1 KGHSY and CDR2 FQNENV come from the germline V gene. This CDR3 has 14 amino acids. The CDR3 is CASSQLTANTEAFF. The CDR3 region has the DNA TGTGCCAGCAGCCAATTAACAGCGAACACTGAAGCTTTCTTT. The complete variable domain, with remaining parts taken from reference TRBV16 and TRBJ1-1, reads GEEVAQTPKHLVRGEGQKAKLYCAPIKGHSYVFWYQQVLKNEFKFLISFQNENVFDETGMPKERFSAKCLPNSPCSLEIQATKLEDSAVYFCASSQLTANTEAFFGQGTRLTVV.

V usage is TRBV5-1 and J usage is TRBJ1-2; 7 nucleotides match TRBD1. V shed 3 bases and J 4 bases; nucleotides not matched to a gene: 3. Germline-derived CDR1 and CDR2 are SGHRS and YFSETQ. The CDR3 runs to 13 residues. In DNA form, the CDR3 reads TGCGCCAGCAGCTCGACAGGGCTCTATGGCTACACCTTC. Its protein product is CASSSTGLYGYTF.

This clone has just a few counts. The V gene is TRBV7-3, the J gene TRBJ2-6, with 11 nucleotides matching TRBD1. CDR3 length: 22 amino acids. Germline V lookup: CDR1 SGHTA, CDR2 FQGTGA. V trimming: 2 bases; J trimming: 0 bases; junction bases outside the gene matches: 15. The CDR3 bases are TGTGCCAGCAGCTTACGTGGGACAGGGGGTGACTTTGGGTACTCTGGGGCCAACGTCCTGACTTTC. Residues: CASSLRGTGGDFGYSGANVLTF. The entire variable domain, with the rest obtained from reference TRBV7-3 and TRBJ2-6, is as follows: GAGVSQTPSNKVTEKGKYVELRCDPISGHTALYWYRQSLGQGPEFLIYFQGTGAADDSGLPNDRFFAVRPEGSVSTLKIQRTERGDSAVYLCASSLRGTGGDFGYSGANVLTFGAGSRLTVL.

J is TRBJ2-2 and V is TRBV5-1, with a weak D call TRBD1 (5 bases). V lost 4 bases to trimming and J lost 3 bases, with 19 bases between them. Germline V gene lookup returns CDR1 SGHRS and CDR2 YFSETQ. This CDR3 contains 17 residues. As DNA, the CDR3 is TGCGCCAGCAGCGCCCCCAGGGATACGACTTACACCGGGGAGCTGTTTTTT. As protein: CASSAPRDTTYTGELFF.

This clone has just one count. The J gene is TRBJ2-3, the V gene TRBV6-4; TRBD1 agrees at 7 bases. This CDR3 spans 15 amino acids. Germline V gives CDR1 MRHNA, CDR2 SNTAGT. The V gene end was trimmed by 5 bases and the J gene end by 2 bases; junction bases not matched to a gene: 7. CDR3 bases: TGTGCCAGCAGTCCCGGGACAGAGCACACAGATACGCAGTATTTT. It specifies CASSPGTEHTDTQYF.

The chain uses TRBV7-8 and TRBJ1-2; D is ambiguous. The CDR3 is 11 amino acids. Germline V CDR1 and CDR2: SGHVS, FQNEAQ. V gave up 5 bases and J gave up 7 bases, with 8 bases separating them. The CDR3 DNA reads as TGTGCCAGCAGCCTAGACACTGGCTACACCTTC. The encoded protein is CASSLDTGYTF.

J is TRBJ2-2 and V is TRBV7-2, with 13 bases aligning to TRBD2. The V segment lost 2 bases and the J segment 4 bases; nucleotides outside the gene matches: 7. Germline V gene lookup returns CDR1 SGHTA and CDR2 FQGNSA. The CDR3 spans 18 residues. CDR3 in DNA: TGTGCCAGCAGCTTACCACTAGCGGGGGGGGGACGCACCGGGGAGCTGTTTTTT. It codes for CASSLPLAGGGRTGELFF.

The chain uses TRBV5-4 and TRBJ2-6, with 9 nucleotides matching TRBD1. The CDR3 is 18 residues long. V trimming: 2 bases; J trimming: 0 bases; junction bases outside the gene matches: 6. Per the germline V gene, CDR1 is SGHNT and CDR2 is YYREEE (reference sequence). The DNA of the CDR3 is TGTGCCAGCAGCTTACCGGGACAGGGTCGCTCTGGGGCCAACGTCCTGACTTTC. Translating it yields CASSLPGQGRSGANVLTF. Based on the CDR3 plus reference TRBV5-4 and TRBJ2-6, the full variable domain is ETGVTQSPTHLIKTRGQQVTLRCSSQSGHNTVSWYQQALGQGPQFIFQYYREEENGRGNFPPRFSGLQFPNYSSELNVNALELDDSALYLCASSLPGQGRSGANVLTFGAGSRLTVL.

The chain recombines TRBV25-1 with TRBJ2-3, with D hard to call. Deletions cut 1 base from V and 3 bases from J, with 8 bases between. Germline V CDR1 and CDR2: MGHDK, SYGVNS. The CDR3 runs to 14 residues. The CDR3 spells CASSELWQTDTQYF. The CDR3 nucleotides are TGTGCCAGCAGTGAATTATGGCAGACAGATACGCAGTATTTT.

The CDR3 reads CASSATGPSTDTQYF. As DNA, the CDR3 is TGCGCCAGCAGCGCAACAGGGCCTAGCACAGATACGCAGTATTTT. V usage is TRBV5-1 and J usage is TRBJ2-3; a possible D gene is TRBD1 (6 bases). V lost 4 bases and J lost 0, with 12 bases in between. CDR3 size: 15 residues. The V gene's germline CDR1 is SGHRS and CDR2 YFSETQ.

This clone has only a few counts. This chain joins TRBV6-1 and TRBJ1-5; D may be TRBD1 (6 bases). Germline V lookup: CDR1 MNHNS, CDR2 SASEGT. Deletions cut 5 bases from V and 3 bases from J, with 11 bases between. This CDR3 comprises 14 residues. CDR3 region: CASSSTGNNQPQHF. CDR3 sequence (DNA): TGTGCCAGCAGTTCCACAGGGAACAATCAGCCCCAGCATTTT.

This clone was observed a handful of times. V is TRBV6-6 and J is TRBJ2-3; 11 nucleotides agree with TRBD1. Germline V gives CDR1 MNHNY, CDR2 SVGAGI (reference sequence). V trimming: 10 bases; J trimming: 6 bases; junction bases outside the gene matches: 9. CDR3 size: 14 residues. The CDR3 DNA is TGTGCCACCCGTTCCGGGACAGGGGGGGATACGCAGTATTTT. This translates into CATRSGTGGDTQYF.

The chain carries TRBV9 and TRBJ2-3; 9 positions match TRBD1. Germline CDR1 SGDLS, CDR2 YYNGEE. V trimming: 7 bases; J trimming: 4 bases; junction bases outside the gene matches: 13. The length of the CDR3 is 16 residues. The CDR3 sequence is CASGTALGQGADTQYF. For the CDR3, the DNA is TGTGCCAGCGGGACCGCGTTGGGACAGGGTGCAGATACGCAGTATTTT.

The chain employs TRBV19 and TRBJ1-1; the match to TRBD1 covers 11 bases. The CDR3 extends over 15 amino acids. Per germline, CDR1 LNHDA and CDR2 SQIVND (reference sequence). The J segment lost 6 bases and the V segment lost 3 bases, leaving 6 bases of the junction unmatched. CDR3 coding DNA: TGTGCCAGTAGTATTTACGGACAGGGGGCATCTGAAGCTTTCTTT. It is translated as CASSIYGQGASEAFF.

The chain is built from TRBV6-5 and TRBJ1-5, with TRBD1 matching 8 bases. The CDR3 loop spans 15 amino acids. CDR1 MNHEY and CDR2 SVGAGI come from the germline V gene. The J segment lost 4 bases and the V segment lost 4 bases, leaving 6 bases of the junction unmatched. The CDR3 sequence is CASSSDRGGNQPQHF. CDR3 nucleotides: TGTGCCAGCAGTTCCGACAGGGGTGGAAATCAGCCCCAGCATTTT.

The V call is TRBV18, the J call TRBJ1-1; D is unclear. Trimming cost V 3 bases and J 7 bases, with 9 bases left between them. This CDR3 has 12 amino acids. The germline V gene has CDR1 KGHSH and CDR2 LQKENI. The CDR3 reads CASSPPSDEAFF. The CDR3 region has the DNA TGTGCCAGCTCACCCCCGAGTGATGAAGCTTTCTTT.

V is TRBV6-1 and J is TRBJ2-7, with D tentatively TRBD2 (5 bases). Germline V gives CDR1 MNHNS, CDR2 SASEGT. Trimming removed 6 bases at V and 2 bases at J, with 14 bases between. CDR3 length: 14 amino acids. CDR3 sequence reads: CASRRPMEAYEQYF. CDR3 DNA: TGTGCCAGCAGGCGACCCATGGAGGCCTACGAGCAGTACTTC.

The chain combines TRBV7-3 with TRBJ2-5; D gene ambiguous. V gave up 0 bases and J gave up 1 base, with 3 bases separating them. This CDR3 contains 13 residues. Germline CDR1 and CDR2: SGHTA and FQGTGA. This CDR3 is CASSLTIQETQYF. CDR3 DNA: TGTGCCAGCAGCTTAACTATCCAAGAGACCCAGTACTTC.

This clone occurred once. The genes are TRBV7-9 and TRBJ1-2; 7 bases match TRBD1. From germline, CDR1 is SEHNR and CDR2 FQNEAQ (reference sequence). V was pared by 5 bases and J by 4 bases, with 7 bases of the junction left unmatched. The CDR3 extends over 14 amino acids. CDR3 loop: CASSPKDRSYGYTF. The CDR3 nucleotides read TGTGCCAGCAGCCCCAAGGACAGGTCCTATGGCTACACCTTC.

The V and J genes are TRBV4-3 and TRBJ2-1, with 9 positions matching TRBD1. J gave up 4 bases and V 6 bases, and 7 bases lay outside the gene matches. Germline CDR1 reads LGHNA; CDR2 reads YSLEER. The CDR3 is 15 residues long. Here the CDR3 DNA reads TGCGCCAGCAGTCAACAGGGACAGGGATACAATGAGCAGTTCTTC. It is translated as CASSQQGQGYNEQFF.

For the CDR3, the DNA is TGCGCCAGCAGCCAAGGGAGAGCCCCCAAGGAGACCCAGTACTTC. It codes for CASSQGRAPKETQYF. This chain links TRBV4-1 with TRBJ2-5; D unclear. The germline V and J ends were trimmed by 1 base and 5 bases, with 14 bases remaining between them. CDR1 is MGHRA and CDR2 is YSYEKL in the germline V gene. The CDR3 runs 15 residues.

Here the CDR3 DNA reads TGCGCCAGCAGCACCAACGGTTCTCCCACCGGGGAGCTGTTTTTT. As protein: CASSTNGSPTGELFF. V and J are TRBV5-1 and TRBJ2-2; D unclear. The germline gives CDR1 SGHRS, CDR2 YFSETQ. The CDR3 length is 15 residues. Trimming shortened V by 4 bases and J by 4 bases, and 14 bases separated the two germline ends.

DNA for the CDR3: TGTGCCAGCACCATACAGGGTAACACTGAAGCTTTCTTT. Translating it yields CASTIQGNTEAFF. V and J are TRBV7-9 and TRBJ1-1; weak D call: TRBD1 (6 bases). V was shortened by 7 bases and J by 2 bases, with 11 bases between the two germline ends. The CDR3 is made up of 13 amino acids. Germline lookup yields CDR1 SEHNR and CDR2 FQNEAQ (reference sequence).

This rearrangement joins TRBV11-3 to TRBJ2-7; no clear D. The CDR3 length is 11 residues. Germline CDR1 reads SGHNT; CDR2 reads YENEEA. Trimming removed 2 bases from V and 5 bases from J, with 4 bases in between. The CDR3 nucleotides are TGTGCCAGCAGCTTATTCGACGAGCAGTACTTC. Its translation is CASSLFDEQYF.

This chain uses TRBV6-6 with TRBJ1-2; 7 bases are shared with TRBD1. V gave up 6 bases and J gave up 0 bases; unmatched junction bases: 7. Germline-derived CDR1 and CDR2 are MNHNY and SVGAGI (reference sequence). This CDR3 contains 15 residues. The CDR3 reads CASRPPGQPNYGYTF. In DNA form, the CDR3 reads TGTGCCAGCAGACCTCCGGGACAGCCTAACTATGGCTACACCTTC.

The genes are TRBV4-3 and TRBJ1-3, with D possibly matching TRBD1 (5 bases). The CDR3 is made up of 15 amino acids. The V gene's germline CDR1 is LGHNA and CDR2 YSLEER. V gave up 1 base and J gave up 4 bases, with 11 bases separating them. CDR3 nucleotides: TGCGCCAGCAGCCAAGGAGGCAACAGGGGAAACACCATATATTTT. It yields the protein CASSQGGNRGNTIYF.

This chain links TRBV23-1 with TRBJ2-3; 9 nucleotides agree with TRBD2. TRBV23-1 is classed as an ORF, of uncertain function. This CDR3 spans 17 amino acids. Trimming removed 0 bases from V and 4 bases from J; junction bases left unmatched: 8. CDR3 sequence reads: CASSQSGGGGAADTQYF. In DNA form, the CDR3 reads TGCGCCAGCAGTCAATCCGGGGGCGGGGGGGCCGCAGATACGCAGTATTTT.

This chain connects TRBV27 to TRBJ1-5; D gene uncertain. The V end was cut by 8 bases, the J end by 4 bases, with 15 bases between. CDR1 and CDR2 from the germline V gene are MNHEY and SMNVEV (reference sequence). The CDR3 runs to 14 residues. The CDR3 region is CASGRRGLNQPQHF. Written as DNA, the CDR3 is TGTGCCAGCGGTCGTCGAGGTCTGAATCAGCCCCAGCATTTT.